Listed below are T cell receptor beta chains from one sample, sequenced in a study of beta chain features in type 1 diabetes. The method was immunoSEQ multiplex PCR; TCRdb's version includes in-frame clones alone and lacks a portion of them. The repertoire holds roughly 140,000 clones, with around 51% as singletons. The sequencing sample was made of Tregs from blood. The receptors come from a man between 18 and 35 years old in good health. Both conserved end residues are part of each CDR3. D genes are given only for firm matches. The size of a clone is reported for some rows only, either as once, few or many, or as a class for expanded clones.

clone_size j_call v_call d_call cdr3_nt cdr3_aa
. TRBJ1-5 TRBV30 TRBD1 TGTGCCAGTAATACCGGGACAGCGGATCAGCCCCAGCATTTT CASNTGTADQPQHF
. TRBJ2-3 TRBV5-4 TRBD2 TGTGCCAGCAGCTTACTAGCGGGGGAAACAGATACGCAGTATTTT CASSLLAGETDTQYF
. TRBJ1-5 TRBV30 TRBD1 TGTGCCTGGAGTGCGTGGGCAGGGGGTAGCAATCAGCCCCAGCATTTT CAWSAWAGGSNQPQHF
. TRBJ2-7 TRBV23-1 . TGCGCCAGCAGTCAATCTATCAGCGGGTTCTCCTACGAGCAGTACTTC CASSQSISGFSYEQYF
few TRBJ2-5 TRBV7-2 . TGTGCCAGCAGCCCCCAGGGCCCTGGGACCCAGTACTTC CASSPQGPGTQYF
. TRBJ2-7 TRBV5-1 . TGCGCCAGCAGCCCTGGACAAGGCGCGCACGAGCAGTACTTC CASSPGQGAHEQYF
. TRBJ2-7 TRBV30 . TGTGCCTGCGGTTCTGTTTCCTACGAGCAGTACTTC CACGSVSYEQYF
few TRBJ2-5 TRBV29-1 TRBD1 TGCAGCGTGCCGGGACAGGAGATAGAGACCCAGTACTTC CSVPGQEIETQYF
. TRBJ1-1 TRBV7-6 . TGTGCCCCCGGGCCAGGGGCGGTCACTGAAGCTTTCTTT CAPGPGAVTEAFF
. TRBJ2-7 TRBV20-1 . TGCAGTGCAACGACAGTGTCCGAGCAGTACTTC CSATTVSEQYF
few TRBJ2-2 TRBV10-3 . TGTGCCATCAGTGAGAATGGAGGGCCGAACACCGGGGAGCTGTTTTTT CAISENGGPNTGELFF
. TRBJ2-7 TRBV9 . TGTGCCAGCAGCGCCCAGGGGGGTCCCTACGAGCAGTACTTC CASSAQGGPYEQYF
. TRBJ2-1 TRBV18 TRBD1 TGTGCCAGCTCACAGGGACAGAGCAATGAGCAGTTCTTC CASSQGQSNEQFF
. TRBJ1-1 TRBV7-9 . TGTGCCAGCAGCTTGTTCCGCACTGAAGCTTTCTTT CASSLFRTEAFF
. TRBJ2-5 TRBV7-9 TRBD2 TGTGCCAGCAGCTTCAAAAGATCTAGCGGTCAAGAGACCCAGTACTTC CASSFKRSSGQETQYF
few TRBJ2-2 TRBV28 TRBD2 TGTGCCAGCACCTGGGGGGGTTTAGCCGGGGAGCTGTTTTTT CASTWGGLAGELFF
few TRBJ2-1 TRBV7-2 . TGTGCCAGCAGCCCGTTATTCACCGGTGAGCAGTTCTTC CASSPLFTGEQFF
few TRBJ2-5 TRBV20-1 . TGCAGTGCCCCAAAAGAGACCCAGTACTTC CSAPKETQYF
few TRBJ1-2 TRBV10-3 . TGTGCCATCAACCCACAGGGATCGGGTGGCTACACCTTC CAINPQGSGGYTF
. TRBJ1-1 TRBV10-3 . TGTGCCATCGGAGGGTCCCCGAGCACTGAAGCTTTCTTT CAIGGSPSTEAFF
. TRBJ1-5 TRBV27 TRBD1 TGTGCCAGCAGTAAACAGGGGGCGGATCAGCCCCAGCATTTT CASSKQGADQPQHF
. TRBJ1-4 TRBV4-2 . TGTGCCAGCAGCCAAGAATCCCCCGCGCGTAGGTTTTTT CASSQESPARRFF
. TRBJ2-7 TRBV7-2 TRBD2 TGTGCCAGCAGCTTAGTGACTAGCGGGGTCAGCGAGCAGTACTTC CASSLVTSGVSEQYF
. TRBJ2-3 TRBV7-2 . TGTGCCAGCAGCCCCGGGACTCACTCAGATACGCAGTATTTT CASSPGTHSDTQYF
few TRBJ2-3 TRBV6-6 . TGTGCCAGCTGGGGGCGCACAGATACGCAGTATTTT CASWGRTDTQYF
. TRBJ1-2 TRBV28 . TGTGCCAGCGGTCCCATAGGGGCTCATGGCTACACCTTC CASGPIGAHGYTF
. TRBJ2-6 TRBV10-2 TRBD1 TGCGCCAGCAGTGGCCGGACAGGGCTCGGGGCCAACGTCCTGACTTTC CASSGRTGLGANVLTF
. TRBJ2-7 TRBV6-5 . TGTGCCAGCAGCAGACAGGCTTTCTCTGTCTACGAGCAGTACTTC CASSRQAFSVYEQYF
. TRBJ1-1 TRBV9 . TGTGCCAGCAGCGCCTTAGACCACCGGGGTGAAGCTTTCTTT CASSALDHRGEAFF
. TRBJ2-7 TRBV7-2 . TGTGCCAGCAGCACCCTGGGGCACGAGCAGTACTTC CASSTLGHEQYF
. TRBJ2-7 TRBV7-9 TRBD2 TGTGCCAGCAGTAGGACTAGCGGGGGAGTCGGGCAGTACTTC CASSRTSGGVGQYF
few TRBJ2-6 TRBV7-9 . TGTGCCAGCAGCTTAGCGGTGGCCGGGGCCAACGTCCTGACTTTC CASSLAVAGANVLTF
few TRBJ2-4 TRBV6-1 TRBD2 TGTGCCAGCAAAGAAGCGGGGGGGCATTTTGAAAACATTCAGTACTTC CASKEAGGHFENIQYF
few TRBJ1-1 TRBV4-2 . TGTGCCAGCAGCCAAGTCGGGAGACTACGCCCTTTAAACGGCACTGAAGCTTTCTTT CASSQVGRLRPLNGTEAFF
. TRBJ1-5 TRBV19 . TGTGCCAGTAGTATAACACGGACACTTACTCAGCCCCAGCATTTT CASSITRTLTQPQHF
. TRBJ1-4 TRBV5-1 . TGCGCCAGCACGCCTCTGGGCAGAGAAAATGAAAAACTGTTTTTT CASTPLGRENEKLFF
. TRBJ2-1 TRBV18 TRBD2 TGTGCCAGCTCAGAGGGACTAGCGGGAGTAAATGAGCAGTTCTTC CASSEGLAGVNEQFF
once TRBJ2-7 TRBV27 TRBD2 TGTGCCAGCAGTCCCCACTGGACTAGCGGGGGGGCCCAGCGGGAGCAGTACTTC CASSPHWTSGGAQREQYF
few TRBJ2-3 TRBV19 TRBD1 TGTGCCAGTAGCGACAGGGAAATTGCAGATACGCAGTATTTT CASSDREIADTQYF
. TRBJ2-7 TRBV28 . TGTGCCAGCAGTAAGGGGACTGAGAGGTACTTC CASSKGTERYF
. TRBJ2-5 TRBV7-2 . TGTGCCAGCAGCTTAGCCGGACAGAGCCAAGAGACCCAGTACTTC CASSLAGQSQETQYF
once TRBJ2-7 TRBV5-1 . TGCGCCAGCAGCCCCTACCGACAGGAGGCCTACGAGCAGTACTTC CASSPYRQEAYEQYF
. TRBJ2-5 TRBV7-2 TRBD2 TGTGCCAGCAGCTTACGGGGTCCACTAGCGGGAGGTCAGAGAGAGACCCAGTACTTC CASSLRGPLAGGQRETQYF
few TRBJ2-3 TRBV19 . TGTGCCAGTCGGACACTCGGTAACACAGATACGCAGTATTTT CASRTLGNTDTQYF
. TRBJ2-1 TRBV18 TRBD2 TGTGCCAGCTCACCGATGGCGGGGGGCAATGAGCGGTTCTTC CASSPMAGGNERFF